This TCR beta chain was sequenced in a study of T-cell reconstitution after alpha-beta-depleted transplantation in children. This clonotype occurred many times. No antigen is known for it. Trimming took 2 bases from V and 5 from J; bases not matched to a gene: 10. The CDR3 runs 17 residues. Germline CDR1 reads ENHRY; CDR2 reads SYGVKD. Study-wide results and caveats: It was surviving recipient T cells and thymic progenitors that gave some patients high TCRbeta diversity at day 60. Expanded graft clones, several hundred of them, were reportedly the source of alpha-beta T cells about two months after transplant. It was newly produced T cells that mostly accounted for T-cell counts and diversity one year after transplant.

Preparation of the TCRbeta library involved a method that used unique molecular identifiers. TCRdb analysed the PCR reads with MiXCR anew, one entry per CDR3 protein. This sample has about a million distinct CDR3 sequences, with under 30% found just once. Source: PBMCs, mostly from graft donor cells, taken 360 days after TCRalphabeta/CD19-depleted stem cell transplant. The V gene is TRBV10-3, the J gene TRBJ2-3; TRBD2 aligns across 10 bases. This receptor was taken from a boy under three years old who had a stem cell transplant for SCID, so the T cells may come from the graft donor. As DNA, the CDR3 is TGTGCCATCAGTGAGCCGTCGAGCGGGGGGGCAGTAGATACGCAGTATTTT. It encodes CAISEPSSGGAVDTQYF.